This T cell receptor beta chain is drawn from a study of blood T cell repertoires in COVID-19. In the original analysis: Nucleated cell counts were estimated from reference gene primer amplification. Clones were sequenced by immunoSEQ multiplex PCR, and TCRdb holds only the in-frame ones, with some missing. V, J and clone size are those of that table, while D and trimming were read from the DNA. The top ten hold approximately 4.9% of the sample, which has roughly 250,000 clones, about 80% seen once. Trimming cost V 3 bases and J 6 bases; bases outside gene matches: 20. The CDR3 totals 20 residues. The sequencing sample was made of peripheral blood. J is TRBJ2-1 and V is TRBV23-1, with 10 bases aligning to TRBD2. TRBV23-1 is annotated as an ORF whose role is uncertain. The source of this sequence is a woman older than 75 with active or convalescent COVID-19. CDR3 sequence reads: CASSHGDTSGTPNQTNEQFF. CDR3 DNA: TGCGCCAGCAGTCATGGGGATACTAGCGGGACCCCTAACCAGACCAATGAGCAGTTCTTC.